This entry features one T cell receptor beta chain sequence. This clonotype was seen repeatedly, ten times or more. This clone's antigen is unknown. Per-base quality was not reported, and no clone a single base away is much larger than it. These data originate in a study of T cells in Graves' hyperthyroidism and ophthalmopathy (dated by TCRdb to the late 2010s). Some background on the complete study: Peripheral blood samples were taken at the time of initial diagnosis, prior to any treatment. To identify TCR V-J signatures that set the groups apart, the researchers used a discovery cohort of more than 95 patients, made up of around 40 with Graves' ophthalmopathy and 55 to 65 with stable Graves' hyperthyroidism. Prospective prediction of ophthalmopathy was tested in an independent validation cohort consisting of fewer than 20 hyperthyroidism patients and approximately 16 patients who later progressed to ophthalmopathy. For training and testing, the approximately 97 patients in the discovery cohort were randomly divided in a 7:3 ratio. In several Graves' hyperthyroidism patients, the study also compared T-cell repertoires from thyroid tissue with T-cell repertoires from blood. After sampling, hyperthyroidism patients received methimazole starting at 30 mg daily, and ophthalmopathy patients received high-dose intravenous methylprednisolone. The paper describes TCR Vbeta CDR3 sequencing of around 140 peripheral blood samples, made up of around 41 ophthalmopathy patients, 70 to 75 hyperthyroidism patients and some 17 progressor patients. Results and caveats for the whole study, not just this receptor: Most expanded thyroid clonotypes (frequency above 0.001) were also detected in blood, a finding suggesting that blood repertoires may reflect thyroid immune responses. Sample size was not statistically predetermined, and blinding of investigators to group allocation was not performed. In validation, progression to ophthalmopathy was predicted by the model with roughly 69% sensitivity and under 85% specificity, a median of 6.5 months before onset. A 13 V-J signature model separated ophthalmopathy from stable hyperthyroidism, with about 90% sensitivity and 81% to 82% specificity in cross-validation and 80%/75% in testing.

The TCR beta CDR3 regions were amplified from the RNA transcripts. The first round of RT-PCR for the TCR CDR3 was performed with the HTBI primer set and the Qiagen OneStep RT-PCR kit. A second multiplex PCR round built the libraries, followed by size selection and purification. Paired-end sequencing of the libraries was performed with 100 bp reads on an Illumina HiSeq2000. The paper's data handling went like this. SOAPnuke was used to process the raw data, with reads discarded if the reads contained adapters or uncalled bases, had a mean Phred below 15, or lacked an exact constant-primer or identifier match. COPE v1.2.5 was used to merge the high-quality paired reads, and each unique nucleotide sequence was defined as a clonotype. MiTCR v1.1 was used to align clonotypes to the IMGT TRBV, TRBD and TRBJ reference segments. Only V-J combinations with frequency above 0.0001, covering 99% to 99.2% of repertoires, were analysed. A TCS score was defined as the ratio between F50 (clonal expansion) and ExV (chaos), using BLOSUM62-based TCRdist between CDR3 peptides within each V-J. Welch's t-statistics and random forest reduced around 520 V-J features to fewer than 15, which were used in a naive Bayes classifier (R e1071). TCRdb reanalyzed the raw reads on its own, using fastp at Q25 for trimming and MiXCR for clone calling, and kept in-frame beta chains. One record per CDR3 amino acid sequence lists the most common genes and DNA. The V and J calls follow TCRdb's processing rather than the paper's. The sample table lists about 520,000 distinct CDR3 sequences, around 22% of them with a count of one. 10% to 12% of the sample is held by the ten biggest clonotypes.

Counted from cysteine to phenylalanine, this CDR3 has 15 amino acids. The only DNA kept is the CDR3, 45 bases in frame from the first base. From a lookup of the germline V gene (reference sequence), CDR1 and CDR2 are SEHNR and FQNEAQ. Here V drops 5 bases and J drops 4 bases, and the junction holds 8 bases not matched to any gene. In the ophthalmopathy patients, disease was moderately to severely active, with a Clinical Activity Score of 3 or more, a NOSPECS grade of 4 or more, and a duration of less than 3 months. Any patient with an uncontrolled infection, another autoimmune disease, pregnancy or lactation was excluded. Diagnoses were based on clinical symptoms, serum thyroxine and TRAb, thyroid ultrasound and orbital computed tomography. PBMCs were separated from roughly 10 ml of fresh peripheral blood using Ficoll-Paque density gradient centrifugation. Trizol reagent was used to extract total RNA, and RNA quality was then checked on an Agilent 2100 Bioanalyzer.

The sequencing sample was made of blood. The chain couples TRBV7-9 to TRBJ1-2; TRBD1 aligns with 9 central bases. The source is a woman in her 30s with Graves' ophthalmopathy. The DNA reads as follows: TGTGCCAGCAGCGCACAGGGGGCCCCCCTCTATGGCTACACCTTC. Its protein reads: CASSAQGAPLYGYTF.